The T cell receptor (beta chain) under discussion was sequenced for a study of T cell responses to AZD1222 COVID-19 vaccine. The CDR3 is 16 amino acids. Germline V gene data show CDR1 as ENHRY and CDR2 as SYGVKD. V dropped 4 bases and J dropped 2; count of bases not matched to a gene: 6. Only in-frame clones appear in the TCRdb table, and some are missing; sequencing was by immunoSEQ multiplex PCR. Of about 140,000 clones listed, approximately 90% are singletons. The V gene is TRBV10-3, the J gene TRBJ1-5; 9 bases agree with TRBD1. Sequences were derived from peripheral blood, sampled on day 0 of AZD1222 vaccination. This receptor was taken from an adult in good health. For the CDR3, the DNA is TGTGCCATCAGTGGGGACAGGGATGGGGGCAATCAGCCCCAGCATTTT. The encoded protein is CAISGDRDGGNQPQHF.